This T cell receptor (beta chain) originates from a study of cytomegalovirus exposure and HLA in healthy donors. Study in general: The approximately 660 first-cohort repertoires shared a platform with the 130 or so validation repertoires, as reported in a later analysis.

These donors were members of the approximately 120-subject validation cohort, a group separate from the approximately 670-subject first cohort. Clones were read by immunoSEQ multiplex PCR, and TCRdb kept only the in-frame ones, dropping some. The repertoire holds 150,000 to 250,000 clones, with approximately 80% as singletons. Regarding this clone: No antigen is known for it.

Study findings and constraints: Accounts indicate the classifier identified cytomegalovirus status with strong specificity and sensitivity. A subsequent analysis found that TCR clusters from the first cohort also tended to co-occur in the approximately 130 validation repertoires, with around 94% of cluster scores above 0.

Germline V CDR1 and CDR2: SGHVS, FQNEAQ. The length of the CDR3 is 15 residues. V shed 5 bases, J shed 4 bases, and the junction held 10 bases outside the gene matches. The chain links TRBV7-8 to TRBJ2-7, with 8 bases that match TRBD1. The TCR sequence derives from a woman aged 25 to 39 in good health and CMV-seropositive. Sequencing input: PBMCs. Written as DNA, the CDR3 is TGTGCCAGCAGCAACCAATACAGGGGGAGGTACGAGCAGTACTTC. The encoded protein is CASSNQYRGRYEQYF.